This T cell receptor (beta chain) was recovered during a study of regulatory T cells in long-lasting Graves disease. Arm-PCR with iRepertoire HTBI primers amplified the CDR3 regions for these TCR beta libraries. TCRdb re-called the multiplex PCR reads through MiXCR, storing one row per CDR3 protein. The sample consists of roughly 400,000 distinct CDR3 sequences, around 23% of them appearing once. Described time point: persistent/refractory GD, antithyroid drugs over 5 years with positive TRAb. PBMC-derived RNA was used for the TCR library. Per American Thyroid Association guidelines, Graves' disease was diagnosed. Germline V gene data show CDR1 as LGHDT and CDR2 as YNNKEL (reference sequence). V lost 4 bases and J lost 5; bases outside the gene matches: 10. The CDR3 is 17 residues long. Points on this clonotype: What it binds is not known.

The study, taken as a whole, reports: Exclusively peripheral blood, rather than thyroid tissue, was studied. There was favoring of TRBV28, TRBJ1-2 and TRBJ2-5 in persistent disease.

This rearrangement joins TRBV3-1 to TRBJ2-1, with TRBD2 identical over 11 bases. The sample consisted of peripheral blood mononuclear cells (PBMCs), taken when the disease was refractory, from a patient treated with antithyroid drugs. The receptor was derived from a female donor with Graves disease. The CDR3 region has the DNA TGTGCCAGCAGCCCGCGGGTAGCGGGAGGGAAAAACAATGAGCAGTTCTTC. Its translation: CASSPRVAGGKNNEQFF.